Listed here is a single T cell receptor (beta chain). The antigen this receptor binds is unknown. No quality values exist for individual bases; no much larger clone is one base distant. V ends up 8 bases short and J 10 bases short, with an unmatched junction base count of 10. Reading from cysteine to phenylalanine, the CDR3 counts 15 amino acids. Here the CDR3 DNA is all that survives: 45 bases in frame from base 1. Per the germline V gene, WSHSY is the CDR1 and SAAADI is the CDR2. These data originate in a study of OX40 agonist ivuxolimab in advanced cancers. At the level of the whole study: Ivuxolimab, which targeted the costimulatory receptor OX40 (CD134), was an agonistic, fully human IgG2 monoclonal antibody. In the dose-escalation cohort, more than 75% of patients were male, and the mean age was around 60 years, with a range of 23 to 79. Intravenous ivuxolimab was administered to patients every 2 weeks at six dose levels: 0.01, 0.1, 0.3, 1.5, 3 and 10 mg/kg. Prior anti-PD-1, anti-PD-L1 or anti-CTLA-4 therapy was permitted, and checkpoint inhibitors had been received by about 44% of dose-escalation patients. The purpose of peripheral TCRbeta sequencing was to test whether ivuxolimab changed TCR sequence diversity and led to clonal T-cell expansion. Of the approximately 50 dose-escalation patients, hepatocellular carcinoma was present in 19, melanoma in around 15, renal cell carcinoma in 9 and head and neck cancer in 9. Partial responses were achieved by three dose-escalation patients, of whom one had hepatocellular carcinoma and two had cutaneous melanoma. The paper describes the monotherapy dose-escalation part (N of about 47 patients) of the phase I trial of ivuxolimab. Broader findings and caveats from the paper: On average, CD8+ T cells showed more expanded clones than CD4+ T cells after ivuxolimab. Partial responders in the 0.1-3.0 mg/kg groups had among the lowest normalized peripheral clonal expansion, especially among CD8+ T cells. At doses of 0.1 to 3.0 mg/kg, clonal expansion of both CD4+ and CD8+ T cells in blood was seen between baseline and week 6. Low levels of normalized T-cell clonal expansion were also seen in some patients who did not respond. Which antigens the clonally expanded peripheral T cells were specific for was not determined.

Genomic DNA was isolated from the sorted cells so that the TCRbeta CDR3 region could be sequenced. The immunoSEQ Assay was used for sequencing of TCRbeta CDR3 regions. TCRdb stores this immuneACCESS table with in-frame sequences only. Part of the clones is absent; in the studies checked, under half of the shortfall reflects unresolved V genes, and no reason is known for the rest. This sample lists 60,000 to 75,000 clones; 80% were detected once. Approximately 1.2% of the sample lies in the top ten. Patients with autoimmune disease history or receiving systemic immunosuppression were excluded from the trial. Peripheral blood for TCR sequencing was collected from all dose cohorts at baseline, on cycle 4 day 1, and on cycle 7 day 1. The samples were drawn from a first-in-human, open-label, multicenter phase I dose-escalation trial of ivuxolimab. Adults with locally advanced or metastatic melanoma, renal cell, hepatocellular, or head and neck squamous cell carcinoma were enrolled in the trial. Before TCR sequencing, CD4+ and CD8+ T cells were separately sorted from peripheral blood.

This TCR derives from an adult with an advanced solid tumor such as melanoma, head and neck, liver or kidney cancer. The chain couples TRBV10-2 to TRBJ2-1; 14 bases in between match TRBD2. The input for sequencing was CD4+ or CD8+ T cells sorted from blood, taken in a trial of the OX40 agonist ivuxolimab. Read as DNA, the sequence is TGCGCCAGCGCGACTAGCGGGGGGGTGACTCGGGAGCAGTTCTTC. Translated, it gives CASATSGGVTREQFF.